This T cell receptor (beta chain) was documented in a study of radiotherapy plus CTLA-4 blockade in lung cancer. The overall study: Among all patients, about 19% showed objective responses, while about 30% had disease control.

The data were produced by immunoSEQ multiplex PCR, yet TCRdb's version contains in-frame clones alone and is incomplete. The sample lists around 45,000 clones; roughly four fifths were seen once. This clone was seen more than once but under ten times. CDR3 length equals 14 residues. With 4 bases clipped from V and 4 bases from J, the junction kept 2 bases outside the gene matches. Germline CDR1 and CDR2: MNHEY and SVGAGI. This chain links TRBV6-5 with TRBJ1-1; the match to TRBD1 covers 11 bases. Here the sequenced sample was peripheral blood, taken from a patient treated with radiotherapy plus ipilimumab. This TCR came from a human donor with non-small cell lung cancer who had stable disease on radiotherapy plus ipilimumab. The CDR3: CASSWDRGSTEAFF. CDR3 DNA sequence: TGTGCCAGCAGTTGGGACAGGGGGAGCACTGAAGCTTTCTTT.